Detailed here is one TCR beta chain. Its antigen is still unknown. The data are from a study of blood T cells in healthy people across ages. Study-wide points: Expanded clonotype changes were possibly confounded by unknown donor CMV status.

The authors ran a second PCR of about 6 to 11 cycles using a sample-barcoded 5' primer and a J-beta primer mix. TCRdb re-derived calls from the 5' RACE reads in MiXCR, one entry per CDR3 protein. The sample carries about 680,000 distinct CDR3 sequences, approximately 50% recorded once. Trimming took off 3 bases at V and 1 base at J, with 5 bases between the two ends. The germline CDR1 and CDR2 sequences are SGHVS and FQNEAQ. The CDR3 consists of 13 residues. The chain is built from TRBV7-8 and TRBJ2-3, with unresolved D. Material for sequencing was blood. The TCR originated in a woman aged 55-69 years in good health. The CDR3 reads CASSFHGTDTQYF. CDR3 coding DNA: TGTGCCAGCAGCTTTCACGGCACAGATACGCAGTATTTT.